The clone carrying this T cell receptor (beta chain) was recorded only once. Its antigen is unknown. Sequencing used immunoSEQ multiplex PCR; TCRdb keeps in-frame clones, though not all of them. The table records fewer than 120,000 clones, about 87% of them present only once. This entry comes from a study of T cell responses to AZD1222 COVID-19 vaccine. Whether given at about 4 or about 12 weeks, second doses were pooled. J was trimmed by 0 bases and V by 4 bases; bases with no gene match: 10. This CDR3 has 17 amino acids. Germline loops: CDR1 SGHRS, CDR2 YFSETQ. The study, taken as a whole, reports: Increases in Spike-specific TCR breadth and depth were seen after two AZD1222 doses. Researchers report vaccine-associated CD4 TCRs spanning spike, with dominance at 160-218 and 743-854.

The source was peripheral blood, collected 28 days after the second AZD1222 dose. This rearrangement joins TRBV5-1 to TRBJ1-1, with TRBD1 identical over 9 bases. This clonotype was sampled from an adult who received the AZD1222 COVID-19 vaccine. In DNA, the CDR3 is TGCGCCAGCAGCAACCCGGGACAGGGCACCATGAACACTGAAGCTTTCTTT. Residues: CASSNPGQGTMNTEAFF.